This TCR beta chain was obtained from a study of T cell responses to AZD1222 COVID-19 vaccine. Study results and caveats: In a largely white British group with more females than males, clonal diversity was possibly underestimated. Unmutated variant regions are reportedly targeted by nearly half of spike-specific TCRs. Spike-specific TCR repertoires showed rising breadth and depth after two AZD1222 doses. Across spike, vaccine-associated CD4 TCRs were found, dominant at 160-218 and 743-854.

The V gene's germline CDR1 is LGHNA and CDR2 YSLEER. With V trimmed by 3 bases and J by 4 bases, 10 bases remained unmatched. This CDR3 has 19 residues. As for this clone: As yet, its antigen is unknown.

The data were produced by immunoSEQ multiplex PCR, yet TCRdb's version contains in-frame clones alone and is incomplete. The sample has about 99,000 clones, 93% seen once. Material: peripheral blood, obtained on day 0 of AZD1222 vaccination. V and J are TRBV4-3 and TRBJ2-3, with 16 bases aligning to TRBD2. The receptor's source is an adult in good health. CDR3 loop: CASSQGLAGGPPISDTQYF. The CDR3 DNA reads TGCGCCAGCAGCCAGGGACTAGCGGGAGGGCCCCCCATCTCAGATACGCAGTATTTT.